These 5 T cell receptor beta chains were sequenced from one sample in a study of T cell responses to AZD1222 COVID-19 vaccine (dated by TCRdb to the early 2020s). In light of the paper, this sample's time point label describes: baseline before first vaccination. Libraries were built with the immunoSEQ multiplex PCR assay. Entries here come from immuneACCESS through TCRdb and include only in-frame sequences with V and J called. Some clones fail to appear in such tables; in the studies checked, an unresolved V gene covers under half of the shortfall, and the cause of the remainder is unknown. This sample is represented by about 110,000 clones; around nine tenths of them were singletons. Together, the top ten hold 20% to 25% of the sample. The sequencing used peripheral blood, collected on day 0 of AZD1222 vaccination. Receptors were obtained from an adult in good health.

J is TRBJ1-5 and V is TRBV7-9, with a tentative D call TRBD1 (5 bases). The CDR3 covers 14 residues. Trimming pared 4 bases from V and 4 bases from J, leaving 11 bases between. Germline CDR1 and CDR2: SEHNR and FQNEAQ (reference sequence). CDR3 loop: CASSSRDRNQPQHF. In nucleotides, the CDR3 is TGTGCCAGCAGCTCCCGGGACCGTAATCAGCCCCAGCATTTT. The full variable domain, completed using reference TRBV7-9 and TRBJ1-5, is DTGVSQNPRHKITKRGQNVTFRCDPISEHNRLYWYRQTLGQGPEFLTYFQNEAQLEKSRLLSDRFSAERPKGSFSTLEIQRTEQGDSAMYLCASSSRDRNQPQHFGDGTRLSIL.

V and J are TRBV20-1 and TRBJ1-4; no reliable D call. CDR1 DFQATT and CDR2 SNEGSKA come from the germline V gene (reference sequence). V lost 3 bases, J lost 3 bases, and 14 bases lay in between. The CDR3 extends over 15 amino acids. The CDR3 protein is CSASSRRTPNEKLFF. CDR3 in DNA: TGCAGTGCTAGTAGTCGGCGGACGCCTAATGAAAAACTGTTTTTT.

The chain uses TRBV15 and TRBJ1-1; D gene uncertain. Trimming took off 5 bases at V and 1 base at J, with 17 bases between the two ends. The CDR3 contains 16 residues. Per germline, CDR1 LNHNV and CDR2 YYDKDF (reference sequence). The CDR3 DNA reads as TGTGCCACCAGCTACAATAGAGGATCGGGGAACACTGAAGCTTTCTTT. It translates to CATSYNRGSGNTEAFF.

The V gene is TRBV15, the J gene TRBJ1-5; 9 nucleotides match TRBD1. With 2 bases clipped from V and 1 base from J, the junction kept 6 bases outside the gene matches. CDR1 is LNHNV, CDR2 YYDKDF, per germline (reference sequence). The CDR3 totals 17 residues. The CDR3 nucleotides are TGTGCCACCAGCAGATTTACAGGGGGCCTGAGCAATCAGCCCCAGCATTTT. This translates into CATSRFTGGLSNQPQHF.

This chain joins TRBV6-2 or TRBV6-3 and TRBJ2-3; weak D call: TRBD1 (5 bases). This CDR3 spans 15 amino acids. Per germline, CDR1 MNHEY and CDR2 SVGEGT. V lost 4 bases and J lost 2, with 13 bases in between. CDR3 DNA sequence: TGTGCCAGCAGTTCCCTGGACATATCCACAGATACGCAGTATTTT. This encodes CASSSLDISTDTQYF.